This T cell receptor beta chain was sequenced for a study of blood T cell repertoires in COVID-19. Study in general: The samples span acute and convalescent COVID-19 from the United States, Italy and Spain.

In the original workflow: Researchers report that nucleated cell counts were estimated from reference gene primer amplification. Assay: immunoSEQ multiplex PCR; the TCRdb copy retains only in-frame clones and omits some. V and J calls and clone size are those listed in that table; D and trimming were worked out from the DNA. Among under 130,000 clones listed, 89% were seen once. Per germline, CDR1 MNHEY and CDR2 SVGAGI. V lost 7 bases to trimming and J lost 5 bases; unmatched junction nucleotides: 8. There are 14 residues in the CDR3. The V call is TRBV6-5, the J call TRBJ2-3, with 8 nucleotides matching TRBD1. This TCR was recovered from a woman older than 75 in a cohort sampled during active COVID-19. The sample was peripheral blood. The DNA for the CDR3 is TGTGCCAGCACCGCCGCAGGGGGCATAGATACGCAGTATTTT. Residues: CASTAAGGIDTQYF.